This is a list of T cell receptor beta chains from one sample in a study of technical replicates of blood from a few donors. TCRdb's table, derived via immunoSEQ multiplex PCR, lists solely in-frame clones and lacks some. The sample has some 71,000 clones, 95% to 98% seen once. Sequencing used T cells isolated from PBMCs. The receptors stem from a human donor in good health. Both conserved end residues are part of each CDR3. The D gene is left open where the match is weak. Size tells how often a clone was seen (once, few, many) or the class of an expanded clone, and some rows leave it out.

J gene: TRBJ2-3
CDR3 length: 11
D gene: .
V gene: TRBV30
clone size: .
CDR3 DNA: TGTGCCTGGAGTGTACGGGATACGCAGTATTTT
CDR3 protein: CAWSVRDTQYF

J gene: TRBJ2-5
CDR3 length: 15
D gene: TRBD1
V gene: TRBV29-1
clone size: .
CDR3 DNA: TGCAGCGTTGAACTGACAGGGACGGAGGAAGAGACCCAGTACTTC
CDR3 protein: CSVELTGTEEETQYF

J gene: TRBJ2-1
CDR3 length: 17
D gene: TRBD2
V gene: TRBV4-1
clone size: .
CDR3 DNA: TGCGCCAGCAGCCAGTTCTCCCAGCGGGACTCCTACAATGAGCAGTTCTTC
CDR3 protein: CASSQFSQRDSYNEQFF

J gene: TRBJ1-1
CDR3 length: 11
D gene: .
V gene: TRBV29-1
clone size: .
CDR3 DNA: TGCAGCGTTGCCTCAGAATGGGAAGCTTTCTTT
CDR3 protein: CSVASEWEAFF

J gene: TRBJ2-3
CDR3 length: 20
D gene: TRBD1
V gene: TRBV4-1
clone size: .
CDR3 DNA: TGCGCCAGCAGCCTTGACCCTAGTAGGGTCAGTACTCGGACAGGGAATACGCAGTATTTT
CDR3 protein: CASSLDPSRVSTRTGNTQYF

J gene: TRBJ2-2
CDR3 length: 11
D gene: .
V gene: TRBV19
clone size: .
CDR3 DNA: TGTGCCAGTAGAGGGGCCGGGGAGCTGTTTTTT
CDR3 protein: CASRGAGELFF

J gene: TRBJ2-7
CDR3 length: 15
D gene: TRBD2
V gene: TRBV19
clone size: .
CDR3 DNA: TGTGCCAGTAGTTCCCGGACTAGCGGCTCCTACGAGCAGTACTTC
CDR3 protein: CASSSRTSGSYEQYF

J gene: TRBJ2-7
CDR3 length: 13
D gene: TRBD1
V gene: TRBV6-1
clone size: once
CDR3 DNA: TGTGCCAGCGAGACAGGGAACGGCCACGAGCAGTACTTC
CDR3 protein: CASETGNGHEQYF

J gene: TRBJ1-1
CDR3 length: 16
D gene: TRBD1
V gene: TRBV5-1
clone size: .
CDR3 DNA: TGCGCCAGCAGTCGTGTGTTGACAGGGACAAACACTGAAGCTTTCTTT
CDR3 protein: CASSRVLTGTNTEAFF

J gene: TRBJ1-6
CDR3 length: 16
D gene: .
V gene: TRBV30
clone size: .
CDR3 DNA: TGTGCCTGGACCATTTCCGGGAACCTTTATAATTCACCCCTCCACTTT
CDR3 protein: CAWTISGNLYNSPLHF

J gene: TRBJ2-7
CDR3 length: 14
D gene: .
V gene: TRBV11-2
clone size: once
CDR3 DNA: TGTGCCAGCAGGGTTATGACAACCTCATACGAGCAGTACTTC
CDR3 protein: CASRVMTTSYEQYF

J gene: TRBJ2-7
CDR3 length: 17
D gene: TRBD1
V gene: TRBV19
clone size: .
CDR3 DNA: TGTGCCAGTAGTGCGGGTGGCGGCCGGGACAGGTTGAACGAGCAGTACTTC
CDR3 protein: CASSAGGGRDRLNEQYF

J gene: TRBJ1-6
CDR3 length: 15
D gene: .
V gene: TRBV4-1
clone size: .
CDR3 DNA: TGCGCCAGCAGCCGGGACATCAGGGGCCCTTCACCCCTCCACTTT
CDR3 protein: CASSRDIRGPSPLHF

J gene: TRBJ2-7
CDR3 length: 17
D gene: .
V gene: TRBV1
clone size: .
CDR3 DNA: TGCACCAGCAGCCAAGGACTAGCGGGAGCAGTGAACCACGAGCAGTACTTC
CDR3 protein: CTSSQGLAGAVNHEQYF

J gene: TRBJ1-4
CDR3 length: 15
D gene: TRBD1
V gene: TRBV11-2
clone size: .
CDR3 DNA: TGTGCCAGCAGCTCTTGGACAGGCAGGCATGAAAAACTGTTTTTT
CDR3 protein: CASSSWTGRHEKLFF

J gene: TRBJ1-1
CDR3 length: 15
D gene: .
V gene: TRBV5-8
clone size: .
CDR3 DNA: TGTGCCAGCAGCCCTCCTCCCTATATGAACACTGAAGCTTTCTTT
CDR3 protein: CASSPPPYMNTEAFF

J gene: TRBJ2-1
CDR3 length: 16
D gene: TRBD2
V gene: TRBV25-1
clone size: .
CDR3 DNA: TGTGCCAGCAGTGACGGACTAGCGGGAGGGCCAAATGAGCAGTTCTTC
CDR3 protein: CASSDGLAGGPNEQFF

J gene: TRBJ2-2
CDR3 length: 15
D gene: .
V gene: TRBV5-1
clone size: .
CDR3 DNA: TGCGCCAGCAGCTCGGGGGGCCGGAACACCGGGGAGCTGTTTTTT
CDR3 protein: CASSSGGRNTGELFF

J gene: TRBJ1-5
CDR3 length: 15
D gene: .
V gene: TRBV19
clone size: .
CDR3 DNA: TGTGCCAGTAGCGACATCTCGACATCTCATCAGCCCCAGCATTTT
CDR3 protein: CASSDISTSHQPQHF

J gene: TRBJ2-7
CDR3 length: 18
D gene: TRBD1
V gene: TRBV28
clone size: .
CDR3 DNA: TGTGCCAGCAGTTCAAACCGCCTAGGACAGGCTCTCTCCTACGAGCAGTACTTC
CDR3 protein: CASSSNRLGQALSYEQYF

J gene: TRBJ2-1
CDR3 length: 15
D gene: TRBD1
V gene: TRBV2
clone size: .
CDR3 DNA: TGTGCCAGCAGCGGACAGGGACAGGGTTACAATGAGCAGTTCTTC
CDR3 protein: CASSGQGQGYNEQFF

J gene: TRBJ1-3
CDR3 length: 16
D gene: TRBD1
V gene: TRBV5-4
clone size: .
CDR3 DNA: TGTGCCAGCAGCCTACGGGACAGAAACTCTGGAAACACCATATATTTT
CDR3 protein: CASSLRDRNSGNTIYF

J gene: TRBJ1-2
CDR3 length: 13
D gene: .
V gene: TRBV5-6
clone size: .
CDR3 DNA: TGTGCCAGCAGCTTGGGCCAGGTGTATGGCTACACCTTC
CDR3 protein: CASSLGQVYGYTF

J gene: TRBJ2-7
CDR3 length: 13
D gene: .
V gene: TRBV7-9
clone size: .
CDR3 DNA: TGTGCCAGCAGCTTAGTTCAGTCCTACGAGCAGTACTTC
CDR3 protein: CASSLVQSYEQYF

J gene: TRBJ2-3
CDR3 length: 19
D gene: TRBD1
V gene: TRBV18
clone size: .
CDR3 DNA: TGTGCCAGCTCACCATTGGACAGGGTAGGATCCACGTCCGCAGATACGCAGTATTTT
CDR3 protein: CASSPLDRVGSTSADTQYF

J gene: TRBJ1-1
CDR3 length: 14
D gene: .
V gene: TRBV28
clone size: .
CDR3 DNA: TGTGCCAGCAGTCGAGGGACTTTCTACACTGAAGCTTTCTTT
CDR3 protein: CASSRGTFYTEAFF

J gene: TRBJ2-7
CDR3 length: 14
D gene: .
V gene: TRBV10-1
clone size: .
CDR3 DNA: TGCGCCAGCAGTGAGACGTTGACTTCCTACGAGCAGTACTTC
CDR3 protein: CASSETLTSYEQYF

J gene: TRBJ2-5
CDR3 length: 16
D gene: .
V gene: TRBV27
clone size: .
CDR3 DNA: TGTGCCAGCAGTTTATATGAGAGGAGGGATGAAGAGACCCAGTACTTC
CDR3 protein: CASSLYERRDEETQYF

J gene: TRBJ1-1
CDR3 length: 16
D gene: .
V gene: TRBV2
clone size: .
CDR3 DNA: TGTGCCAGCAGTGTAGGGTCATTGGGGCTGAACACTGAAGCTTTCTTT
CDR3 protein: CASSVGSLGLNTEAFF

J gene: TRBJ2-7
CDR3 length: 16
D gene: .
V gene: TRBV5-1
clone size: .
CDR3 DNA: TGCGCCAGCAGCATAGTCCCAACAGGCGAACCCTACGAGCAGTACTTC
CDR3 protein: CASSIVPTGEPYEQYF

J gene: TRBJ2-2
CDR3 length: 17
D gene: .
V gene: TRBV5-1
clone size: .
CDR3 DNA: TGCGCCAGCTCTCCAGACACATCCTCTGCGATCAGCGGGGAGCTGTTTTTT
CDR3 protein: CASSPDTSSAISGELFF

J gene: TRBJ2-7
CDR3 length: 15
D gene: TRBD1
V gene: TRBV28
clone size: .
CDR3 DNA: TGTGCCAGCAGTCCCCATCAGGGGGCGCAGTACGAGCAGTACTTC
CDR3 protein: CASSPHQGAQYEQYF